This TCR beta chain was captured by sequencing in a study of response to subunit inactivated influenza vaccine. CDR3 length equals 14 residues. Trimming removed 5 bases at V and 2 bases at J, with 14 bases between. CDR1 SGHDT and CDR2 YYEEEE come from the germline V gene. Findings of the study overall: Authors suggested few new T cells are recruited by each seasonal influenza vaccination.

This clonotype was detected ten times or more. Its antigen is currently unknown. TCRdb recomputed calls from the RT-PCR reads with MiXCR, one row per CDR3 protein. The sample lists hundreds of thousands of distinct CDR3 sequences, 10% to 15% occurring once. This clonotype originated in a man in his fifties or sixties who received an inactivated influenza vaccine. The specimen was PBMCs from blood, collected on the day of vaccination. The chain links TRBV5-6 to TRBJ2-7; D is unresolved. The CDR3 protein is CASSTWDFAYEQYF. Written as DNA, the CDR3 is TGTGCCAGCAGTACCTGGGATTTTGCCTACGAGCAGTACTTC.